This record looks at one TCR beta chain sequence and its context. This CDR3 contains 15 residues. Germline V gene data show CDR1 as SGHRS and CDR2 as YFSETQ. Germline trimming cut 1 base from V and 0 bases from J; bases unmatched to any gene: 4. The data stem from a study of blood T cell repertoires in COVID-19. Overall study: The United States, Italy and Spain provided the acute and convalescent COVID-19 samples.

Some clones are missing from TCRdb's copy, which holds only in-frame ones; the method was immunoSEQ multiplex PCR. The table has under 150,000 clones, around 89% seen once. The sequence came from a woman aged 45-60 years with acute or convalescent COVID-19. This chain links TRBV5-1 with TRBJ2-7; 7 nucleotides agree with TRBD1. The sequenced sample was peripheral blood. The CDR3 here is CASSLRGPPSYEQYF. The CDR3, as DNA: TGCGCCAGCAGCTTGAGGGGGCCCCCCTCCTACGAGCAGTACTTC.